The present T cell receptor (beta chain) was sequenced within a study of vaccination and CD4 T cells after COVID-19. About the research overall: The makeup of the convalescents was six males and four females, two of them Hispanic.

Germline CDR1 is SGHRS and CDR2 is YFSETQ. Trimming at V came to 4 bases and at J to 4 bases, leaving 7 bases not matched to a gene. The CDR3 covers 14 residues. An Oncomine TCR Beta short-read assay was used to sequence the DNA from cultured CD4+ T cells. TCRdb reprocessed the PCR reads with MiXCR, giving one entry per CDR3 protein. The repertoire includes 9,500 to 15,000 distinct CDR3 sequences, more than 60% of them detected once, and approximately 8.3% sits in the top ten. The treatment is: approximately nine-day PBMC culture with coronavirus spike peptide pools or control peptides (ViraFEST assay). After expanding antigen-specific T cells with peptide pools, ViraFEST sequenced their TCRs. As to this clonotype: Its specificity is not known.

Sequenced input: CD4+ T cells from blood, cultured in vitro. This clonotype originated in a human donor who had recovered from COVID-19. J is TRBJ2-7 and V is TRBV5-1; 8 bases agree with TRBD2. CDR3: CASSAGLAVYEQYF. The CDR3 DNA reads as TGCGCCAGCAGCGCAGGACTAGCTGTTTACGAGCAGTACTTC.